One sample yielded the 23 T cell receptor beta chains listed below, sequenced in a study of T cell responses to AZD1222 COVID-19 vaccine. The assay was immunoSEQ multiplex PCR, and TCRdb's table has in-frame clones only and misses some. Here the sample spans over 100,000 clones, about 93% being singletons. The sample in question was peripheral blood, obtained on day 0 of AZD1222 vaccination. Receptors were obtained from an adult in good health.

The rearrangement uses TRBV5-4 and TRBJ2-2, with 10 bases matching TRBD2. Germline V lookup: CDR1 SGHNT, CDR2 YYREEE (reference sequence). This CDR3 spans 15 amino acids. Trimming at V came to 4 bases and at J to 8 bases, leaving 8 bases not matched to a gene. The CDR3 nucleotides read TGTGCCAGCAGCGCGACCCCTAGCGGGAGTGGGGAGCTGTTTTTT. Its translation is CASSATPSGSGELFF.

The chain carries TRBV5-4 and TRBJ1-4, with 10 bases identical to TRBD1. Germline V gives CDR1 SGHNT, CDR2 YYREEE (reference sequence). V shed 1 base and J 8 bases; nucleotides not matched to a gene: 8. The CDR3 length is 16 residues. CDR3 sequence (DNA): TGTGCCAGCAGCTTGTCGGACGGGACAGGGGACGAAAAACTGTTTTTT. Amino acids: CASSLSDGTGDEKLFF.

The V gene is TRBV9, the J gene TRBJ2-2; D gene ambiguous. This CDR3 spans 14 amino acids. The germline CDR1 and CDR2 sequences are SGDLS and YYNGEE. V was pared by 0 bases and J by 3 bases, with 6 bases between. The CDR3 loop reads CASSVAPDTGELFF. The CDR3 nucleotides read TGTGCCAGCAGCGTAGCCCCAGACACCGGGGAGCTGTTTTTT. Complete variable domain (other parts from reference TRBV9 and TRBJ2-2): DSGVTQTPKHLITATGQRVTLRCSPRSGDLSVYWYQQSLDQGLQFLIQYYNGEERAKGNILERFSAQQFPDLHSELNLSSLELGDSALYFCASSVAPDTGELFFGEGSRLTVL.

V is TRBV7-9 and J is TRBJ2-4; 9 bases align to TRBD2. V trimming: 0 bases; J trimming: 0 bases; junction bases outside the gene matches: 3. CDR1 and CDR2 (germline): SEHNR, FQNEAQ (reference sequence). This CDR3 has 17 residues. CDR3 loop: CASSLAETSGAKNIQYF. The CDR3 region has the DNA TGTGCCAGCAGCTTAGCGGAGACTAGCGGAGCCAAAAACATTCAGTACTTC.

V gene TRBV6-2 or TRBV6-3 combines with J gene TRBJ2-3; tentatively, D is TRBD2 (5 bases). Germline-derived CDR1 and CDR2 are MNHEY and SVGEGT. This CDR3 region has 15 residues. The germline V and J ends were trimmed by 6 bases and 0 bases, with 13 bases remaining between them. The CDR3 DNA reads TGTGCCAGCAGCCGGACGAGGGTCAGCACAGATACGCAGTATTTT. Protein product: CASSRTRVSTDTQYF.

V usage is TRBV5-1 and J usage is TRBJ1-3; perhaps TRBD1 as D (5 bases). V was cut by 4 bases and J by 0 bases, with 8 bases left in between. There are 14 residues in the CDR3. Germline V CDR1 and CDR2: SGHRS, YFSETQ. The CDR3 protein is CASSEGSSGNTIYF. CDR3 DNA sequence: TGCGCCAGCAGCGAGGGGAGCTCTGGAAACACCATATATTTT.

The J gene is TRBJ2-7, the V gene TRBV19, with a possible D match to TRBD2 (6 bases). This CDR3 is built from 14 residues. Germline V gene lookup returns CDR1 LNHDA and CDR2 SQIVND (reference sequence). V lost 9 bases, J lost 0 bases, and 15 bases lay in between. CDR3 nucleotides: TGTGCCAGCCGTCGCGGGGCAGACTCCTACGAGCAGTACTTC. Residues: CASRRGADSYEQYF.

The genes are TRBV7-3 and TRBJ1-1; D call uncertain. V was shortened by 3 bases and J by 6 bases, with 11 bases between the two germline ends. CDR3 size: 13 residues. Looked up from germline, CDR1 is SGHTA and CDR2 is FQGTGA. The CDR3 reads CASSFQPGAEAFF. CDR3 in DNA: TGTGCCAGCAGCTTTCAACCGGGAGCTGAAGCTTTCTTT.

This clone turned up a few times. This chain joins TRBV5-1 and TRBJ2-7; 9 bases align to TRBD1. The CDR3 extends over 15 amino acids. The junction had 10 bases not matched to a gene; V was cut back by 2 bases and J by 7 bases. Germline V CDR1 and CDR2: SGHRS, YFSETQ. CDR3 loop: CASSFGGTGSGEQYF. CDR3 DNA: TGCGCCAGCAGCTTTGGCGGGACAGGGTCGGGGGAGCAGTACTTC.

CDR3 in amino acids: CASSRGTSGPYNEQFF. CDR3 nucleotide sequence: TGCGCCAGCAGCCGTGGGACTAGCGGTCCTTACAATGAGCAGTTCTTC. V gene TRBV5-1 combines with J gene TRBJ2-1, with TRBD2 matching over 11 bases. Germline loops: CDR1 SGHRS, CDR2 YFSETQ. The length of the CDR3 is 16 residues. With V trimmed by 4 bases and J by 4 bases, 7 bases remained unmatched.

This clone was counted once. V is TRBV12-3 or TRBV12-4 and J is TRBJ2-1, with D unclear. V was cut by 3 bases and J by 5 bases, with 8 bases left in between. The CDR3 spans 13 residues. The CDR3 spells CASSLSRDNEQFF. For the CDR3, the DNA is TGTGCCAGCAGTTTGAGTAGAGACAATGAGCAGTTCTTC.

In DNA form, the CDR3 reads TGTGCCAGCTCACCACAAGTCACTGAAGCTTTCTTT. It translates to CASSPQVTEAFF. The chain couples TRBV18 to TRBJ1-1; D remains unclear. In germline, CDR1 is KGHSH, CDR2 LQKENI. Trimming pared 1 base from V and 4 bases from J, leaving 4 bases between. The CDR3 extends over 12 amino acids.

This clone showed up just once. V is TRBV28 and J is TRBJ1-4, with a weak D call TRBD1 (6 bases). V lost 3 bases and J lost 0, with 8 bases in between. This CDR3 region has 15 residues. The V gene's germline CDR1 is MDHEN and CDR2 SYDVKM. In nucleotides, the CDR3 is TGTGCCAGCAGTTTCCGGACAGCAACTAATGAAAAACTGTTTTTT. Translated, it gives CASSFRTATNEKLFF.

The sample holds one count of this clone. This chain connects TRBV2 to TRBJ2-1; no definite D call. V dropped 9 bases and J dropped 3 bases, with 9 bases sitting between them. CDR1 and CDR2 from the germline V gene are SNHLY and FYNNEI. This CDR3 has 12 residues. CDR3 residues: CASGRDYNEQFF. Here the CDR3 DNA reads TGTGCCAGTGGTAGAGACTACAATGAGCAGTTCTTC. Full variable domain (rest looked up from reference TRBV2 and TRBJ2-1): EPEVTQTPSHQVTQMGQEVILRCVPISNHLYFYWYRQILGQKVEFLVSFYNNEISEKSEIFDDQFSVERPDGSNFTLKIRSTKLEDSAMYFCASGRDYNEQFFGPGTRLTVL.

The chain recombines TRBV19 with TRBJ2-1; 7 bases are a match to TRBD2. Trimming cost V 3 bases and J 5 bases; bases outside gene matches: 7. The germline CDR1 and CDR2 sequences are LNHDA and SQIVND (reference sequence). CDR3 length: 15 amino acids. In DNA form, the CDR3 reads TGTGCCAGTAGTATGGATAGCGGGCGGAACAATGAGCAGTTCTTC. As protein: CASSMDSGRNNEQFF.

The CDR3 loop is CASSSSGNTDTQYF. The CDR3 DNA is TGTGCCAGCAGCTCTAGCGGGAACACAGATACGCAGTATTTT. The J gene is TRBJ2-3, the V gene TRBV11-3; 9 bases agree with TRBD2. The CDR3 runs 14 residues. Trimming removed 4 bases from V and 2 bases from J; junction bases left unmatched: 1. The germline gives CDR1 SGHNT, CDR2 YENEEA. The full variable domain, its missing parts supplied by reference TRBV11-3 and TRBJ2-3, is EAGVVQSPRYKIIEKKQPVAFWCNPISGHNTLYWYLQNLGQGPELLIRYENEEAVDDSQLPKDRFSAERLKGVDSTLKIQPAELGDSAVYLCASSSSGNTDTQYFGPGTRLTVL.

The sample holds one count of this clone. The chain links TRBV5-1 to TRBJ1-5; D not resolved. The CDR3 spans 17 residues. V gave up 4 bases and J gave up 3 bases, with 20 bases separating them. Germline CDR1 is SGHRS and CDR2 is YFSETQ. Here the CDR3 DNA reads TGCGCCAGCAGCGCATTTCCCGGACGCAGTTCCAATCAGCCCCAGCATTTT. This sequence encodes CASSAFPGRSSNQPQHF.

This chain connects TRBV7-2 to TRBJ2-1, with D perhaps being TRBD1 or TRBD2 (6 bases each). Germline V gene data show CDR1 as SGHTA and CDR2 as FQGNSA. Trimming took off 5 bases at V and 12 bases at J, with 14 bases between the two ends. This CDR3 has 12 residues. Here the CDR3 reads CASSPQGRGQFF. In DNA, the CDR3 is TGTGCCAGCAGCCCCCAGGGGCGGGGGCAGTTCTTC. The complete variable domain, with remaining parts taken from reference TRBV7-2 and TRBJ2-1, reads GAGVSQSPSNKVTEKGKDVELRCDPISGHTALYWYRQSLGQGLEFLIYFQGNSAPDKSGLPSDRFSAERTGGSVSTLTIQRTQQEDSAVYLCASSPQGRGQFFGPGTRLTVL.

This clone is a singleton in its sample. This rearrangement joins TRBV3-1 (or the pseudogene TRBV3-2) to TRBJ1-2; D is unresolved. Trimming cost V 8 bases and J 0 bases, with 7 bases left between them. The CDR3 consists of 12 residues. Germline-derived CDR1 and CDR2 are LGHDT and YNNKEL (reference sequence). The CDR3 DNA follows: TGTGCCAGCGGCCCCTCTAACTATGGCTACACCTTC. Protein product: CASGPSNYGYTF.

The chain has TRBV11-3 and TRBJ2-2, with TRBD1 matching 9 bases. CDR3 length: 15 amino acids. Trimming removed 3 bases from V and 3 bases from J; junction bases left unmatched: 2. In germline, CDR1 is SGHNT, CDR2 YENEEA. This CDR3 reads CASSLGQGDTGELFF. The CDR3 DNA sequence: TGTGCCAGCAGCTTGGGACAGGGTGACACCGGGGAGCTGTTTTTT.

The chain has TRBV6-5 and TRBJ1-1; no clear D gene. With 5 bases removed from V and 4 bases from J, the gap between germline ends came to 8 bases. This CDR3 contains 12 residues. The germline V gene has CDR1 MNHEY and CDR2 SVGAGI. DNA of the CDR3: TGTGCCAGCAGTAAGGTGGGCACTGAAGCTTTCTTT. This codes for CASSKVGTEAFF.

The chain couples TRBV12-3 or TRBV12-4 to TRBJ2-1; D call uncertain. With 1 base removed from V and 10 bases from J, the gap between germline ends came to 8 bases. The CDR3 is made up of 12 amino acids. The CDR3 sequence is CASSLGMVEQFF. CDR3 DNA: TGTGCCAGCAGTTTAGGGATGGTGGAGCAGTTCTTC.

This chain uses TRBV2 with TRBJ2-2; no definite D call. The CDR3 loop spans 13 amino acids. The V and J ends lost 9 bases and 2 bases respectively, with 10 bases between them. Germline V gives CDR1 SNHLY, CDR2 FYNNEI. The CDR3 region has the DNA TGTGCCAGTTCGGTAGGAAACACCGGGGAGCTGTTTTTT. Its protein product is CASSVGNTGELFF.